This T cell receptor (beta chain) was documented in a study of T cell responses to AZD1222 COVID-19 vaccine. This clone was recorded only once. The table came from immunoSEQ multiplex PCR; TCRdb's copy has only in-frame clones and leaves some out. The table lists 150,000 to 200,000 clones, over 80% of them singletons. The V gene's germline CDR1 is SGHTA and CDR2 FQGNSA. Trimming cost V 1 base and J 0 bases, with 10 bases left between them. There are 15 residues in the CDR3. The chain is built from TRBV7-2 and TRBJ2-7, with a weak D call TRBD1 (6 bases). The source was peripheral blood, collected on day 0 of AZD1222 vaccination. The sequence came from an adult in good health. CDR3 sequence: CASSLVTGSSYEQYF. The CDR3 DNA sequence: TGTGCCAGCAGCTTAGTGACAGGTAGCTCCTACGAGCAGTACTTC. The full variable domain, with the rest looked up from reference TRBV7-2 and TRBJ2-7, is GAGVSQSPSNKVTEKGKDVELRCDPISGHTALYWYRQSLGQGLEFLIYFQGNSAPDKSGLPSDRFSAERTGGSVSTLTIQRTQQEDSAVYLCASSLVTGSSYEQYFGPGTRLTVT.